What follows are 5 T cell receptor beta chains derived from one specimen sequenced in a study of OX40 agonist ivuxolimab in advanced cancers. Sequencing used immunoSEQ multiplex PCR; TCRdb keeps in-frame clones, though not all of them. This table has fewer than 85,000 clones, roughly nine tenths appearing once. The sequencing used CD4+ or CD8+ T cells sorted from blood, collected in a trial of the OX40 agonist ivuxolimab. Every receptor here comes from an adult with an advanced solid tumor such as melanoma, head and neck, liver or kidney cancer.

CDR3: CASSYQREISEQYF. The CDR3 DNA sequence: TGTGCCAGCAGTTACCAGCGGGAGATCAGCGAGCAGTACTTC. The V gene is TRBV6-5, the J gene TRBJ2-7, with 8 bases identical to TRBD2. This CDR3 spans 14 amino acids. Germline loops: CDR1 MNHEY, CDR2 SVGAGI. After removal of 2 bases from V and 6 bases from J, the junction contained 6 bases not matched to a gene.

The rearrangement joins TRBV4-2 to TRBJ2-5; 11 bases are shared with TRBD2. V shed 0 bases, J shed 4 bases, and the junction held 16 bases outside the gene matches. The CDR3 runs 20 residues. Germline loops: CDR1 LGHNA, CDR2 YNFKEQ. The CDR3 here is CASSQELVGTSGTGGETQYF. The DNA for the CDR3 is TGTGCCAGCAGCCAAGAACTCGTTGGGACTAGCGGTACTGGGGGAGAGACCCAGTACTTC.

The chain carries TRBV5-1 and TRBJ2-3; D gene unclear. This CDR3 contains 12 residues. Per germline, CDR1 SGHRS and CDR2 YFSETQ. V was trimmed by 3 bases and J by 3 bases, leaving 5 bases between them. CDR3 nucleotide sequence: TGCGCCAGCAGCTCGTTTACAGATACGCAGTATTTT. The encoded protein is CASSSFTDTQYF.

The V and J genes are TRBV7-8 and TRBJ1-4; D call uncertain. The length of the CDR3 is 15 residues. CDR1 SGHVS and CDR2 FQNEAQ come from the germline V gene. Trimming took 4 bases from V and 0 from J, leaving 9 bases between them. The CDR3 here is CASSSEVATNEKLFF. The CDR3 DNA reads TGTGCCAGCAGCTCCGAGGTTGCAACTAATGAAAAACTGTTTTTT.

The rearrangement uses TRBV28 and TRBJ2-1; D may be TRBD1 (5 bases). CDR1 and CDR2 (germline): MDHEN, SYDVKM. The CDR3 is 11 residues long. V shed 5 bases and J shed 11 bases, with 10 bases lying between them. CDR3 loop: CASSPRTKQFF. As DNA, the CDR3 is TGTGCCAGCAGTCCGCGGACAAAGCAGTTCTTC.